Sequencing of this TCR beta chain was carried out in a study of cytotoxic CD8 clonotypes in ibrutinib-treated CLL. Whole-study results and caveats: Having risen at ibrutinib response, clonality had fallen back toward baseline by progression.

In the case of this clone: As yet, its antigen is unknown.

Profiled with immunoSEQ multiplex PCR; TCRdb holds only in-frame clones, not every one. Among about 160,000 clones listed, 81% were seen once. There are 15 residues in the CDR3. Germline loops: CDR1 PRHDT, CDR2 FYEKMQ (reference sequence). Trimming pared 3 bases from V and 0 bases from J, leaving 9 bases between. Sequences were derived from PBMCs, sampled after 12 months of ibrutinib treatment. This sequence was found in a human donor with chronic lymphocytic leukemia. This chain connects TRBV13 to TRBJ2-1; D gene ambiguous. CDR3 loop: CASSLGTRSYNEQFF. CDR3 bases: TGTGCCAGCAGCTTGGGAACTCGCTCCTACAATGAGCAGTTCTTC.